Below, 11 T cell receptor beta chains from the same sample are listed, as sequenced in a study of control samples from healthy donors and cancer patients. Profiling relied on immunoSEQ multiplex PCR, and the TCRdb table lists in-frame clones only, not all of them. The data show around 180,000 clones, approximately 92% seen once. The sample was blood. The origin of the receptors is a woman in her thirties or forties in good health.

This clone was detected only a few times. The V call is TRBV19, the J call TRBJ1-2, with D uncertain. This CDR3 contains 12 residues. The V gene's germline CDR1 is LNHDA and CDR2 SQIVND (reference sequence). The V and J ends lost 9 bases and 6 bases respectively, with 14 bases between them. The CDR3 protein is CASQNLLDGYTF. For the CDR3, the DNA is TGTGCCAGCCAGAATTTACTTGATGGCTACACCTTC.

The rearrangement links TRBV19 to TRBJ2-1; 11 positions match TRBD2. This CDR3 contains 14 residues. The V gene's germline CDR1 is LNHDA and CDR2 SQIVND (reference sequence). Trimming at V came to 5 bases and at J to 7 bases, leaving 4 bases not matched to a gene. Written as DNA, the CDR3 is TGTGCCAGTAGTTTGTCTAGCGGGGGGAATGAGCAGTTCTTC. Protein sequence: CASSLSSGGNEQFF.

This chain uses TRBV7-9 with TRBJ2-3, with 8 nucleotides matching TRBD2. Trimming removed 2 bases from V and 5 bases from J; junction bases left unmatched: 6. Germline assignment: CDR1 SEHNR and CDR2 FQNEAQ (reference sequence). The CDR3 sequence is 15 residues long. DNA for the CDR3: TGTGCCAGCAGCTTAAAGGAGGCGGGGGGAGATACGCAGTATTTT. This encodes CASSLKEAGGDTQYF.

This chain's CDR3 is CASSVATGNNQPQHF. The CDR3 DNA follows: TGTGCCAGCAGCGTAGCTACGGGTAACAATCAGCCCCAGCATTTT. J is TRBJ1-5 and V is TRBV9, with no clear D. Trimming shortened V by 0 bases and J by 3 bases, and 10 bases separated the two germline ends. The CDR3 is 15 amino acids. Germline CDR1 is SGDLS and CDR2 is YYNGEE.

The chain links TRBV25-1 to TRBJ2-2; 8 bases align to TRBD1. The CDR3 sequence is 16 residues long. CDR1 is MGHDK and CDR2 is SYGVNS in the germline V gene. The ends lost 2 bases at V and 4 bases at J; junction bases unmatched: 6. The CDR3 here is CASSEPGQGFTGELFF. CDR3 bases: TGTGCCAGCAGTGAACCCGGACAGGGTTTCACCGGGGAGCTGTTTTTT.

The chain links TRBV5-4 to TRBJ2-7; D gene uncertain. The V end lost 3 bases, the J end lost 0 bases, and 10 bases lay between the germline ends. This CDR3 comprises 14 residues. From germline, CDR1 is SGHNT and CDR2 YYREEE (reference sequence). CDR3 amino acids: CASSYSGLSYEQYF. CDR3 in DNA: TGTGCCAGCAGCTACTCAGGCCTCTCCTACGAGCAGTACTTC. Filled out from reference TRBV5-4 and TRBJ2-7, the complete variable domain reads ETGVTQSPTHLIKTRGQQVTLRCSSQSGHNTVSWYQQALGQGPQFIFQYYREEENGRGNFPPRFSGLQFPNYSSELNVNALELDDSALYLCASSYSGLSYEQYFGPGTRLTVT.

The chain couples TRBV7-2 to TRBJ1-2, with D possibly TRBD1 on 5 matching bases. V was clipped by 2 bases and J by 8 bases, with 12 bases between them. The CDR3 sequence is 13 residues long. The germline gives CDR1 SGHTA, CDR2 FQGNSA. CDR3 sequence (DNA): TGTGCCAGCAGCTTAAATGGGGGGTCCGGCTACACCTTC. It codes for CASSLNGGSGYTF.

The chain couples TRBV11-2 to TRBJ2-7; D is unclear. Germline loops: CDR1 SGHAT, CDR2 FQNNGV. The CDR3 has 13 amino acids. V dropped 0 bases and J dropped 2 bases, with 5 bases sitting between them. This CDR3 is CASSLDAPYEQYF. The CDR3 DNA sequence: TGTGCCAGCAGCTTAGACGCGCCCTACGAGCAGTACTTC.

V is TRBV6-2 or TRBV6-3 and J is TRBJ2-2; no definite D call. The germline V and J ends were trimmed by 3 bases and 3 bases, with 8 bases remaining between them. In germline, CDR1 is MNHEY, CDR2 SVGEGT. The CDR3 is 14 residues long. CDR3 in DNA: TGTGCCAGCAGTTATAACTATTACACCGGGGAGCTGTTTTTT. Translation gives CASSYNYYTGELFF.

V gene TRBV7-9 combines with J gene TRBJ2-1, with D possibly TRBD2 on 5 matching bases. This CDR3 is built from 13 residues. V was clipped by 3 bases and J by 12 bases, with 15 bases between them. Germline CDR1 and CDR2: SEHNR and FQNEAQ (reference sequence). Here the CDR3 DNA reads TGTGCCAGCAGCTTGGGTACTAGTAGGGTGCAGTTCTTC. Translation: CASSLGTSRVQFF.

J is TRBJ2-7 and V is TRBV9, with D possibly being TRBD1 or TRBD2 (5 bases each). With 0 bases removed from V and 3 bases from J, the gap between germline ends came to 13 bases. The CDR3 runs 15 residues. The germline V gene encodes CDR1 SGDLS and CDR2 YYNGEE. CDR3 sequence reads: CASSVGEWGNYEQYF. As DNA, the CDR3 is TGTGCCAGCAGCGTAGGAGAGTGGGGGAACTACGAGCAGTACTTC.